The present TCR beta chain was sequenced within a study of shared clonotypes between healthy human individuals. Only CD45RO-negative cells positively selected for CCR7 counted as naive CD8 cells, so terminally differentiated effector memory CD45RA+ cells were excluded. V was clipped by 5 bases and J by 4 bases, with 11 bases between them. CDR1 is SEHNR, CDR2 FQNEAQ, per germline (reference sequence). The CDR3 has 14 residues. Every immunoSEQ plate was one replicate of a subset's evenly spread DNA. This table comes from immunoSEQ multiplex PCR, and its TCRdb copy is limited to in-frame clones, with some not included. Of about 2 million clones in the sample, less than 95% were seen once.

The rearrangement joins TRBV7-9 to TRBJ1-4; D remains ambiguous. The TCR was taken from a young man in good health. The specimen was naive CD8+ T cells sorted from blood. CDR3 sequence: CASSVLGLNEKLFF. The DNA for the CDR3 is TGTGCCAGCAGCGTTTTAGGGCTTAATGAAAAACTGTTTTTT.